The rows below give T cell receptor beta chains drawn from one sample of a study of cytomegalovirus exposure and HLA in healthy donors. This table comes from immunoSEQ multiplex PCR, and its TCRdb copy is limited to in-frame clones, with some not included. Among under 130,000 clones listed, approximately 86% were seen once. Source material: PBMCs. The receptors here all came from a young man in good health and CMV-seronegative. Each CDR3 is given with its conserved first and last residue. A D gene is named only where the DNA matches it firmly. The size entry is marked missing in some rows and otherwise reads once, few, many or a size class.

D | size | J | V | DNA | CDR3
NA | once | TRBJ2-5 | TRBV27 | TGTGCCAGCAGTACGGTGACCCAGTACTTC | CASSTVTQYF
TRBD2 | NA | TRBJ2-7 | TRBV19 | TGTGCCAGTAGTATAGTGGCTAGCGGGAGTGGCGAGCAGTACTTC | CASSIVASGSGEQYF
TRBD2 | NA | TRBJ2-3 | TRBV10-1 | TGCGCCAGCAGTGAGTTGGTAGCGGGAGAGTCCCTCGGCACAGATACGCAGTATTTT | CASSELVAGESLGTDTQYF
TRBD1 | NA | TRBJ2-7 | TRBV5-4 | TGCGCCAGCAGCCAAGCCAGACAGGGGAGGCACGAGCAGTACTTC | CASSQARQGRHEQYF
NA | NA | TRBJ2-1 | TRBV29-1 | TGCAGCGCAAAAGGTCTAGCGTTCGATGAGCAGTTCTTC | CSAKGLAFDEQFF
NA | NA | TRBJ1-1 | TRBV5-1 | TGCGCCAGCAAACAGGGATACTCGCAATTGACTGAAGCTTTCTTT | CASKQGYSQLTEAFF
NA | NA | TRBJ2-5 | TRBV29-1 | TGCACCGCTTCCCCAGGCCAAGAGACCCAGTACTTC | CTASPGQETQYF
NA | NA | TRBJ2-7 | TRBV6-4 | TGTGCCAGCAGATACTACGAGCAGTACTTC | CASRYYEQYF
NA | NA | TRBJ1-5 | TRBV7-2 | TGTGCCAGCAGCTTTCAAGGGGGTCATCAGCCCCAGCATTTT | CASSFQGGHQPQHF
NA | NA | TRBJ1-1 | TRBV6-5 | TGTGCCAGCAGACAGACGGAACTTTACACTGAAGCTTTCTTT | CASRQTELYTEAFF
NA | NA | TRBJ2-1 | TRBV11-2 | TGTGCCAGCAGCTTAGGAGTAGATAAGCGGTCTGAGCAGTTCTTC | CASSLGVDKRSEQFF
TRBD1 | NA | TRBJ1-1 | TRBV27 | TGTGCCAGCAGGGGCGGGACAGGGAGAGTGTTCACTGAAGCTTTCTTT | CASRGGTGRVFTEAFF
NA | NA | TRBJ2-3 | TRBV7-9 | TGTGCCAGCAGCAATTTACTAGCCCAACCCCTAGATACGCAGTATTTT | CASSNLLAQPLDTQYF
TRBD2 | NA | TRBJ2-5 | TRBV6-6 | TGTGCCAGCAGCCTCGTGGGGGGGCAAGAGACCCAGTACTTC | CASSLVGGQETQYF
NA | NA | TRBJ2-5 | TRBV7-2 | TGTGCCAGCAGCTTACGGGGATCACAAGAGACCCAGTACTTC | CASSLRGSQETQYF
TRBD1 | few | TRBJ2-3 | TRBV5-1 | TGCGCCAGCAGCTTAATCGACAGGGCTGGAGATACGCAGTATTTT | CASSLIDRAGDTQYF
TRBD1 | NA | TRBJ1-5 | TRBV27 | TGTGCCAGCAGTACAAGACAGGGGGCAGGGGATCAGCCCCAGCATTTT | CASSTRQGAGDQPQHF
TRBD2 | NA | TRBJ2-1 | TRBV7-3 | TGTGCCAGCAGCCAACTAGCGACCAATGAGCAGTTCTTC | CASSQLATNEQFF
NA | NA | TRBJ1-5 | TRBV18 | TGTGCCAGCTCACCCCGGACAGAGAATCAGCCCCAGCATTTT | CASSPRTENQPQHF
NA | few | TRBJ1-4 | TRBV9 | TGTGCCAGCAGCGTAGGCCCAGATGAAAAACTGTTTTTT | CASSVGPDEKLFF
TRBD2 | once | TRBJ2-5 | TRBV6-9 | TGTGCCAGCAGTTCTCTAGCGGGGGATTCAAAAGAGACCCAGTACTTC | CASSSLAGDSKETQYF
NA | once | TRBJ2-3 | TRBV28 | TGTGCCAGCAGCACTAGGAAGGTCGGGAGTCGGAGAGATACGCAGTATTTT | CASSTRKVGSRRDTQYF
NA | once | TRBJ2-7 | TRBV11-2 | TGTGCCAGCAGCTTAGGGGCCAGGGGCCTCGAGCAGTACTTC | CASSLGARGLEQYF
TRBD1 | NA | TRBJ1-6 | TRBV6-5 | TGTGCCAGCAGTTATTCAGGGGGTGATTCACCCCTCCACTTT | CASSYSGGDSPLHF
NA | NA | TRBJ1-1 | TRBV7-9 | TGTGCCAGCAGCTTAGCGCCCAGGGCGAACACTGAAGCTTTCTTT | CASSLAPRANTEAFF
NA | NA | TRBJ2-7 | TRBV29-1 | TGCAGCGTTACGAGGGAATCCTACGAGCAGTACTTC | CSVTRESYEQYF
TRBD1 | few | TRBJ2-7 | TRBV4-3 | TGCGCCAGCAGCCAAGACAGGGGGCGTTACGAGCAGTACTTC | CASSQDRGRYEQYF
TRBD2 | NA | TRBJ2-7 | TRBV4-3 | TGCGCCAGCAGCCGGGACGCTAGCGGCCTCTCCTACGAGCAGTACTTC | CASSRDASGLSYEQYF
TRBD1 | NA | TRBJ1-5 | TRBV4-1 | TGCGCCAGCAGCCAGGGGACAGGCCTTAATCAGCCCCAGCATTTT | CASSQGTGLNQPQHF
NA | NA | TRBJ2-5 | TRBV4-1 | TGCGCCAGTCATTCCGGGGGTTTTGGAGAGACCCAGTACTTC | CASHSGGFGETQYF
NA | NA | TRBJ1-2 | TRBV28 | TGTGCCAGCAGTTTGGTAGGGGGCTATGGCTACACCTTC | CASSLVGGYGYTF
NA | NA | TRBJ1-6 | TRBV2 | TGTGCCAGCAGAGTAGGGGAAGATTCACCCCTCCACTTT | CASRVGEDSPLHF
TRBD2 | NA | TRBJ2-1 | TRBV5-4 | TGTGCCAGCAGCTCGGCGACTAGCGGGGGGGGTGAGCAGTTCTTC | CASSSATSGGGEQFF
NA | once | TRBJ2-7 | TRBV6-5 | TGTGCCAGCAAAGCAGGGAAGGTGGGCGAGCAGTACTTC | CASKAGKVGEQYF
TRBD2 | medium-sized | TRBJ2-4 | TRBV7-2 | TGTGCCAGCAGCTTAGTAAGCGGGAGGAACATTCAGTACTTC | CASSLVSGRNIQYF
TRBD1 | NA | TRBJ1-2 | TRBV10-3 | TGTGCCATCAACGGACAGGGCCGGGTCGGCTACACCTTC | CAINGQGRVGYTF
TRBD2 | NA | TRBJ2-7 | TRBV19 | TGTGCCAGCACCGGGACTAAGCTGGGGAAGCTGAACTTC | CASTGTKLGKLNF
NA | NA | TRBJ1-1 | TRBV7-2 | TGTGCCAGCAGCTTAGCGAGGGTATACAACACTGAAGCTTTCTTT | CASSLARVYNTEAFF
NA | NA | TRBJ1-6 | TRBV6-1 | TGTGCCAGCAGTGAATATGAGAGCTCCTATAATTCACCCCTCCACTTT | CASSEYESSYNSPLHF
NA | NA | TRBJ1-5 | TRBV27 | TGTGCCAGCAGGAGTCTGGCAGACTTCAATCAGCCCCAGCATTTT | CASRSLADFNQPQHF
TRBD1 | NA | TRBJ2-7 | TRBV11-2 | TGTGCCAGCAGCTTGGTAGGGGGCGGAAAGAACGAGCAGTACTTC | CASSLVGGGKNEQYF
NA | once | TRBJ1-1 | TRBV7-9 | TGTGCCAGCAGCCAAGACACCGTGTGGACTGAAGCTTTCTTT | CASSQDTVWTEAFF
NA | NA | TRBJ2-5 | TRBV27 | TGTGCCAGCAGTTTAACAGGCAACCAAGAGACCCAGTACTTC | CASSLTGNQETQYF
TRBD2 | NA | TRBJ2-3 | TRBV18 | TGTGCCAGCTCACCACCGGCGGGAGGTGTGGATACGCAGTATTTT | CASSPPAGGVDTQYF
NA | NA | TRBJ2-5 | TRBV7-9 | TGTGCCAGCAGCCTACACCGGCAGCGGGAGACCCAGTACTTC | CASSLHRQRETQYF
NA | NA | TRBJ1-2 | TRBV28 | TGTGCCAGCAGTTATCAGGGATCCCATGGAAGGGGCTACACCTTC | CASSYQGSHGRGYTF
NA | once | TRBJ2-5 | TRBV19 | TGTGCCAGTAGTATACTCGGGGAAGGGGAGACCCAGTACTTC | CASSILGEGETQYF
TRBD2 | once | TRBJ2-4 | TRBV7-9 | TGTGCCAGCAGCTTAGATAGGCGGGAGTGGGGAAACATTCAGTACTTC | CASSLDRREWGNIQYF
NA | NA | TRBJ1-1 | TRBV5-1 | TGCGCCAGCAGCTCCTTTTTCGTCAGGGTAGGGGGCACTGAAGCTTTCTTT | CASSSFFVRVGGTEAFF
TRBD1 | NA | TRBJ1-1 | TRBV19 | TGTGCCAGTAGCCAGGGACAGGGGGCGGCTGAAGCTTTCTTT | CASSQGQGAAEAFF
TRBD1 | once | TRBJ1-1 | TRBV27 | TGTGCCAGCGACAGGGCGAGGACAGGGGGAACTGAAGCTTTCTTT | CASDRARTGGTEAFF
NA | NA | TRBJ1-4 | TRBV7-5 | TGTGTCAGAAGCTTCTCACGACAGGAAAGAAATGAAAAACTGTTTTTT | CVRSFSRQERNEKLFF
TRBD2 | NA | TRBJ2-7 | TRBV5-4 | TGTGCCAGCAGCTTGGAAGGAACTAGCGGCTACGAGCAGTACTTC | CASSLEGTSGYEQYF
NA | NA | TRBJ2-4 | TRBV6-6 | TGTGCCAGCAGTTACCTCTCCAGGGGTGAAAACATTCAGTACTTC | CASSYLSRGENIQYF
TRBD1 | NA | TRBJ1-2 | TRBV30 | TGTGCCTGGAGTCTCAGCAGGGGGAACTATGGCTACACCTTC | CAWSLSRGNYGYTF
NA | NA | TRBJ1-2 | TRBV27 | TGTGCCAGCAGCCCGGGACTCTATGGCTACACCTTC | CASSPGLYGYTF
TRBD2 | NA | TRBJ2-1 | TRBV4-3 | TGCGCCAGCAGCCAAGAGTCTAGCGGGAGGGCCGGTTACAATGAGCAGTTCTTC | CASSQESSGRAGYNEQFF
TRBD1 | NA | TRBJ1-1 | TRBV10-3 | TGTGCCATCAGTGATGACAGGGGGGCGGCTTTCTTT | CAISDDRGAAFF
TRBD1 | NA | TRBJ1-2 | TRBV10-3 | TGTGCCATCAGTGAAGTCGGACAGGGGGCTGACTATGGCTACACCTTC | CAISEVGQGADYGYTF
NA | NA | TRBJ2-7 | TRBV7-9 | TGTGCCAGCAGCTTAAGCGATAGCGGATCCTTTCCCTACGAGCAGTACTTC | CASSLSDSGSFPYEQYF